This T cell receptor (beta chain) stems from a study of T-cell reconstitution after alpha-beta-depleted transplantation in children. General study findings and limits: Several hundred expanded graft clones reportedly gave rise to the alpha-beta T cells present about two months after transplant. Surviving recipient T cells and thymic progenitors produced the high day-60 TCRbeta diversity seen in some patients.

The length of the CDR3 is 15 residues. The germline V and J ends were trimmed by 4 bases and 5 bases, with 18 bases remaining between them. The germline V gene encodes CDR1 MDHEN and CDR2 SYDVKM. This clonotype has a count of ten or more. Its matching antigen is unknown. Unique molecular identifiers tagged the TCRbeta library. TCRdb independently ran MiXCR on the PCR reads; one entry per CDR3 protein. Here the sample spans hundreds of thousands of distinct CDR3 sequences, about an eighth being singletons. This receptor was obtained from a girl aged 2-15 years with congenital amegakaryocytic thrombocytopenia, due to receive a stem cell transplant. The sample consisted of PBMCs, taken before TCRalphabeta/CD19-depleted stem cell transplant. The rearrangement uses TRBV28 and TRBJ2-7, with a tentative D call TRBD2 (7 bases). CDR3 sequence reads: CASSSTSGGLDEQYF. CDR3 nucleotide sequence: TGTGCCAGCAGTTCCACCTCCGGGGGGCTAGACGAGCAGTACTTC.